The T cell receptor beta chain described here comes from a study of post-analysis software for immune sequencing data. Study context: Recorded disease courses covered relapsing-remitting, secondary progressive and progressive-relapsing multiple sclerosis. Some patients had no subtype annotation. Study findings and constraints: With F measure, samples from one preparation batch clustered together strongly. A significant reduction in normalized Chao1 diversity was observed in multiple sclerosis patients versus controls. Relative to controls, patients had a few TRBV segments at higher frequency, with TRBV5-6, TRBV5-1 and TRBV20-1 among these.

Tagging with unique molecular identifiers was a feature of the TCR beta cDNA libraries. The yield from around 1 to 10 million T cells was 500,000 or so cDNA molecules in total. Via MiXCR, TCRdb re-called the PCR reads, giving one row per CDR3 protein. The top ten clones hold 11% of a sample with roughly 670,000 distinct CDR3 sequences, approximately 60% of them seen once. This clonotype was counted a few times. Its matching antigen is unknown. This CDR3 has 15 amino acids. Germline trimming cut 3 bases from V and 8 bases from J; bases unmatched to any gene: 8. Germline lookup yields CDR1 SNHLY and CDR2 FYNNEI.

The chain is built from TRBV2 and TRBJ2-1; 9 positions agree with TRBD2. Source material: blood. The receptor comes from a girl aged 2-15 years with multiple sclerosis. CDR3 in amino acids: CASSEGLAGRDEQFF. In DNA, the CDR3 is TGTGCCAGCAGTGAGGGCCTAGCGGGGCGGGATGAGCAGTTCTTC.